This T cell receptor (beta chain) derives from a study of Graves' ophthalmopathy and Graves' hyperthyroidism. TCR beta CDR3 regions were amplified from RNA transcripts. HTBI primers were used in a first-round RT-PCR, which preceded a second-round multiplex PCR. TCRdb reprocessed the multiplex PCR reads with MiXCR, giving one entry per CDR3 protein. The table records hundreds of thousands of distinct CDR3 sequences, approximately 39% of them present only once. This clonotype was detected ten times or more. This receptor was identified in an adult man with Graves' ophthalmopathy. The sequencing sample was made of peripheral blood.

DNA for the CDR3: TGTGCCAGCAGCTTAGGGAGCGGGGGGCGTATTCAGCCCCAGCATTTT. Protein product: CASSLGSGGRIQPQHF. The genes are TRBV7-9 and TRBJ1-5; D might be TRBD1 (6 bases). Germline V gene lookup returns CDR1 SEHNR and CDR2 FQNEAQ (reference sequence). Trimming took off 1 base at V and 6 bases at J, with 16 bases between the two ends. CDR3 size: 16 residues.